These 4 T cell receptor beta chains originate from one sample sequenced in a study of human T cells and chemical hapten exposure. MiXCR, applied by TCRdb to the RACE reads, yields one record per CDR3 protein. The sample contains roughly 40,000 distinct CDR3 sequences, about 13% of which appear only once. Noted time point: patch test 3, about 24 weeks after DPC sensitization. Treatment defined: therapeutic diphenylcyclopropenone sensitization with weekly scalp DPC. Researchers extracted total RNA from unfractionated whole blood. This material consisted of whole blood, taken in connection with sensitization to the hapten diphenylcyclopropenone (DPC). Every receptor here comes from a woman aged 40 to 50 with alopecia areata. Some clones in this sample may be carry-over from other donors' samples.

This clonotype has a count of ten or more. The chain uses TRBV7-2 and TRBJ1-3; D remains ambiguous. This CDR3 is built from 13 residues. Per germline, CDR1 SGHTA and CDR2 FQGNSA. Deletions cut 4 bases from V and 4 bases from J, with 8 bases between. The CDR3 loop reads CASSSTLGNTIYF. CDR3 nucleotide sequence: TGTGCCAGCAGCTCCACCCTGGGAAACACCATATATTTT.

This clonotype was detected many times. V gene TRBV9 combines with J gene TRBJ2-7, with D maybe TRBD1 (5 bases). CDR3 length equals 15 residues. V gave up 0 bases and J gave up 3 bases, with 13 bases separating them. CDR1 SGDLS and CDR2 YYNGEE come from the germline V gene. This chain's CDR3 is CASSVAAGLLYEQYF. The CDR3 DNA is TGTGCCAGCAGCGTAGCGGCAGGGCTCCTCTACGAGCAGTACTTC.

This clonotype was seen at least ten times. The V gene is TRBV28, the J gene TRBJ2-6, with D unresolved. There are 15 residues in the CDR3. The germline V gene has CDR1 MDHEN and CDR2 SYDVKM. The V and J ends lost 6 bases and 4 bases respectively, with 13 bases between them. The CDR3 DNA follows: TGTGCCAGCAGCCCAGGTTCGGTGGGGGCCAACGTCCTGACTTTC. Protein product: CASSPGSVGANVLTF.

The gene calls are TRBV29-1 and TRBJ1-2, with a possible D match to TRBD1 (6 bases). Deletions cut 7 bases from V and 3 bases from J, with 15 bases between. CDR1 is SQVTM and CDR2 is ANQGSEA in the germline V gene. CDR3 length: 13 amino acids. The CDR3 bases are TGCAGCGCCAGAAGGGGGGGCGACTATGGCTACACCTTC. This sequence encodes CSARRGGDYGYTF.